The text below deals with one TCR beta chain. The CDR3 extends over 14 amino acids. Germline loops: CDR1 KGHSH, CDR2 LQKENI. Germline trimming cut 5 bases from V and 2 bases from J; bases unmatched to any gene: 6. The data belong to a study of blood T cell repertoires in COVID-19. In the original analysis: Reference gene primer amplification in the assay estimated nucleated cell counts. Data came from immunoSEQ multiplex PCR; TCRdb stores just in-frame clones and leaves some out. That table is the source of V, J and clone size, and D and trimming were worked out from the DNA. This sample has under 200,000 clones, with 80% to 90% found just once.

The material sequenced was peripheral blood. The source is a man in his sixties with acute or convalescent COVID-19. The chain couples TRBV18 to TRBJ2-7, with TRBD1 matching 7 bases. The CDR3 region has the DNA TGTGCCAGCTCAGGGGACAGAGGGCCCTACGAGCAGTACTTC. This codes for CASSGDRGPYEQYF.